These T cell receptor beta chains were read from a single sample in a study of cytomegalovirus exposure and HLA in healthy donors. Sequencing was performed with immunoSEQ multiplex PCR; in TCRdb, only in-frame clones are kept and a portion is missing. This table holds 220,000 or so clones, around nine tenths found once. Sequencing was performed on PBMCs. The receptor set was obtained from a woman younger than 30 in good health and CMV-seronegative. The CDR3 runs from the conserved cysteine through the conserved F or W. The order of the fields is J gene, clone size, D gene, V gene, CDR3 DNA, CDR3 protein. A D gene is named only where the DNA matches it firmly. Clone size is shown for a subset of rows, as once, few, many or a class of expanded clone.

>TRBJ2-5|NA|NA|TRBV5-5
TGTGCCAGCAGCTTGGTTCTAGCGTCGCAGACCCAGTACTTC
CASSLVLASQTQYF
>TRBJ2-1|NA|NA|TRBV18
TGTGCCAGCTCACCAAACAGGGCTAGCTCCTACAATGAGCAGTTCTTC
CASSPNRASSYNEQFF
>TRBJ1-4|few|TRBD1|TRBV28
TGTGCCGTCTCCCAGGGGGCTCGTGAAAAACTGTTTTTT
CAVSQGAREKLFF
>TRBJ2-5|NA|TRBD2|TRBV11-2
TGTGCCAGCAGCTTATACGCGGGAGGGCCCGTGGGGGAGACCCAGTACTTC
CASSLYAGGPVGETQYF
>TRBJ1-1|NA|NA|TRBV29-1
TGCAGCGTTGAAGATACGGGTGGCGTGAACGCTTTCTTT
CSVEDTGGVNAFF
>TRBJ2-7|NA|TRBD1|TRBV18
TGTGCCAGCTCACCCAGGGACAGTACCTACGAGCAGTACTTC
CASSPRDSTYEQYF
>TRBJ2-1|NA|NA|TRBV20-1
TGCAGTGCAGCTCGTTACAATGAGCAGTTCTTC
CSAARYNEQFF
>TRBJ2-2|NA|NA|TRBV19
TGTGCCAGCCATACCCCAGGGGAGCGCACCGGGGAGCTGTTTTTT
CASHTPGERTGELFF
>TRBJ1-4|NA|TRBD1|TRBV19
TGTGCCAGTTCTACCGGGACAGGGAGGGATGAAAAACTGTTTTTT
CASSTGTGRDEKLFF
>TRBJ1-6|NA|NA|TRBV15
TGTGCCACCAGCAGAGCCAGGGGTTATAATTCACCCCTCCACTTT
CATSRARGYNSPLHF
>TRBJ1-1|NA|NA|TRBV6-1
TGTGCCAGCAGCCCACAGGGATTGGTCACTGAAGCTTTCTTT
CASSPQGLVTEAFF
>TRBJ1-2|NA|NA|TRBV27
TGTGCCAGCAGGGGGACACTGAACAACTATGGCTACACCTTC
CASRGTLNNYGYTF
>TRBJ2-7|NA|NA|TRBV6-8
TGTGCCAGCAGTCCCCAGTACGAGCAGTACTTC
CASSPQYEQYF
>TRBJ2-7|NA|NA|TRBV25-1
TGTGCCAGCAGTGAAAGTACAGGACCCTACGAGCAGTACTTC
CASSESTGPYEQYF
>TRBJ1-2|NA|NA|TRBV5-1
TGCGCCAGCAGCTTGGCGAGGCAGGGGATAGGGTATGGCTACACCTTC
CASSLARQGIGYGYTF
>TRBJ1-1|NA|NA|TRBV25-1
TGTGCCAGCAGTGATTTCGGGGGGATGAACACTGAAGCTTTCTTT
CASSDFGGMNTEAFF